Listed below are T cell receptor beta chains from one sample, sequenced in a study of OX40 agonist ivuxolimab in advanced cancers. The table came from immunoSEQ multiplex PCR; TCRdb's copy has only in-frame clones and leaves some out. Counted here are about 91,000 clones, around nine tenths occurring once; the ten biggest clones make up approximately 0.5%. The material sequenced was CD4+ or CD8+ T cells sorted from blood, taken in a trial of the OX40 agonist ivuxolimab. The receptor set was obtained from an adult with an advanced solid tumor such as melanoma, head and neck, liver or kidney cancer. The CDR3 runs from the conserved cysteine through the conserved F or W. Size is stated for part of the rows, as once, few or many counts, or as a class when the clone is expanded.

V	J	size	CDR3
TRBV9	TRBJ2-1	NA	CASSGRLVGEYNEQFF
TRBV28	TRBJ1-5	once	CASRPTGTNPHYSNQPQHF
TRBV2	TRBJ2-2	few	CASTRDPGGELFF
TRBV28	TRBJ2-3	NA	CASTDYDTQYF
TRBV5-1	TRBJ1-4	NA	CASSLRGTNEKLFF
TRBV2	TRBJ2-7	NA	CASSPPSYEQYF
TRBV27	TRBJ2-5	NA	CASSQNLGETQYF
TRBV5-6	TRBJ2-7	NA	CASIRSGGAIYEQYF
TRBV5-1	TRBJ2-3	NA	CASMGLAGDPSTDTQYF
TRBV5-5	TRBJ1-5	NA	CASSVQGTSNQPQHF
TRBV5-8	TRBJ1-4	NA	CASSLWTATNEKLFF
TRBV5-4	TRBJ2-3	NA	CASSPLTSGFDTQYF
TRBV5-1	TRBJ2-2	NA	CASRRTVTGELFF
TRBV4-1	TRBJ2-7	NA	CASSRLVGGAGEQYF
TRBV2	TRBJ2-2	NA	CASSTDLTGELFF
TRBV10-1	TRBJ1-1	NA	CASGDMNTEAFF
TRBV6-5	TRBJ1-5	NA	CASSPGGWNQPQHF
TRBV10-3	TRBJ1-1	NA	CATLEVNTEAFF
TRBV6-5	TRBJ1-1	NA	CASLSPGAQTEAFF
TRBV19	TRBJ1-4	few	CASSASYATNEKLFF
TRBV6-1	TRBJ1-2	NA	CASRLSNYGYTF
TRBV27	TRBJ2-7	NA	CASSLRTGGYEQYF
TRBV7-9	TRBJ2-7	NA	CASSLRYGFYEQYF
TRBV4-3	TRBJ1-2	NA	CASSQVLGGRGGYTF
TRBV5-1	TRBJ2-7	NA	CASSLVGQGYEQYF
TRBV18	TRBJ2-1	NA	CASSPRPGPEQFF
TRBV27	TRBJ1-2	few	CASSRDSRTNYGYTF
TRBV19	TRBJ2-5	NA	CASSIVVQETQYF
TRBV7-8	TRBJ2-3	NA	CASSLGTAADTQYF
TRBV7-3	TRBJ2-3	NA	CASSLQSSTDTQYF
TRBV6-5	TRBJ1-4	NA	CASRGDREKLFF
TRBV7-6	TRBJ2-5	NA	CASSLRTGVQETQYF
TRBV14	TRBJ2-3	NA	CASSPTADTQYF
TRBV6-5	TRBJ1-2	NA	CASSYSQGGAPGYTF
TRBV28	TRBJ1-4	NA	CASRTGTTEKLFF
TRBV7-9	TRBJ1-1	once	CASSPQGNTEAFF
TRBV19	TRBJ1-1	NA	CASSGDTEAFF
TRBV5-5	TRBJ2-1	NA	CASSLEGVNNEQFF
TRBV2	TRBJ2-5	NA	CASSETSGQETQYF
TRBV5-1	TRBJ1-6	NA	CASSAERDRYSPLHF
TRBV4-1	TRBJ2-5	NA	CASSQGEAVETQYF
TRBV4-2	TRBJ2-2	NA	CASSQGNTGELFF
TRBV6-5	TRBJ1-1	NA	CASSSPQVFEAFF
TRBV12-2	TRBJ2-5	NA	CASRSRDLETQYF
TRBV19	TRBJ2-7	NA	CASSFRQTYYEQYF
TRBV25-1	TRBJ1-1	once	CATADSNTEAFF
TRBV7-9	TRBJ1-4	NA	CASSLERETEKLFF
TRBV5-5	TRBJ2-3	NA	CASSGSGSLADTQYF